This TCR beta chain was identified in a study of T cell responses to AZD1222 COVID-19 vaccine. Study-wide results and caveats: Sampling captured repertoires only after the peak T cell response.

CDR3 length equals 14 residues. Germline CDR1 reads LNHDA; CDR2 reads SQIVND (reference sequence). The V end was cut by 0 bases, the J end by 4 bases, with 9 bases between. Samples with a second dose at about 4 or about 12 weeks were pooled together. Method: immunoSEQ multiplex PCR; TCRdb's copy keeps in-frame clones and lacks some. The profile shows approximately 140,000 clones, about 91% of them singletons. Note on this clone: What it binds is not known.

The TCR originated in an adult who received the AZD1222 COVID-19 vaccine. The V gene is TRBV19, the J gene TRBJ1-1, with D possibly being TRBD1 (5 bases). The source material was peripheral blood, sampled 28 days after the second AZD1222 dose. The CDR3 reads CASSIDYGGTEAFF. CDR3 DNA sequence: TGTGCCAGTAGTATAGATTATGGGGGCACTGAAGCTTTCTTT.